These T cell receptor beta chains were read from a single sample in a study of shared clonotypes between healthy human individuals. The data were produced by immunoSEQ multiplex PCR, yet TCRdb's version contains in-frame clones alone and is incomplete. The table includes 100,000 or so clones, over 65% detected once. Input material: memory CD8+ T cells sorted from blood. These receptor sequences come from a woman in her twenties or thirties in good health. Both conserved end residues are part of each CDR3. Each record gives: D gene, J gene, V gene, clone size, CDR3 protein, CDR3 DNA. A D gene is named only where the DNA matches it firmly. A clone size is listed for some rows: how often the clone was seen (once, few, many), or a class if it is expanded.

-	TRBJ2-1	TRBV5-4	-	CASSRDSTYNEQFF	TGTGCCAGCAGCCGGGACTCAACCTACAATGAGCAGTTCTTC
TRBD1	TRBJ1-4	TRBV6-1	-	CASGDGGQGHEKLFF	TGTGCCAGCGGGGACGGCGGACAGGGGCATGAAAAACTGTTTTTT
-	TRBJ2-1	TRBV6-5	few	CASSYAADNEQFF	TGTGCCAGCAGTTATGCGGCTGACAATGAGCAGTTCTTC
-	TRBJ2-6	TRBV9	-	CASSVASGANVLTF	TGTGCCAGCAGCGTAGCATCTGGGGCCAACGTCCTGACTTTC
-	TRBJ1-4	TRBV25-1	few	CASSELKGGEKLFF	TGTGCCAGCTCAGAGTTAAAGGGTGGCGAAAAACTGTTTTTT
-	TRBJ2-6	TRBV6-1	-	CASTIRADGANVLTF	TGTGCCAGCACGATCAGGGCAGACGGGGCCAACGTCCTGACTTTC
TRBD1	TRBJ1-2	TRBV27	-	CASSFRTGLGYTF	TGTGCCAGCAGTTTTAGGACAGGGCTTGGCTACACCTTC
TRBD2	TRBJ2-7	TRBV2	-	CASSVPPGLAGGRRYYEQYF	TGTGCCAGCAGTGTACCCCCTGGACTAGCGGGAGGGCGGAGGTACTACGAGCAGTACTTC
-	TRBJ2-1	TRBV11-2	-	CASSLDTKVDEQFF	TGTGCCAGCAGCCTAGACACCAAAGTTGATGAGCAGTTCTTC
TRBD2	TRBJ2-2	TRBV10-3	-	CAISVGLAGNGELFF	TGTGCCATCAGTGTCGGACTAGCGGGTAACGGGGAGCTGTTTTTT
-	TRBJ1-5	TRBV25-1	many	CASSEQGNSNQPQHF	TGTGCCAGCAGTGAACAGGGAAATAGCAATCAGCCCCAGCATTTT
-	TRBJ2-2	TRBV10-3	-	CAISDWEGVTGELFF	TGTGCCATCAGTGATTGGGAGGGGGTTACCGGGGAGCTGTTTTTT
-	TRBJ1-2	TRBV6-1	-	CASQPTALYGYTF	TGTGCCAGCCAGCCGACAGCCTTATATGGCTACACCTTC
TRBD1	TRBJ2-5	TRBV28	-	CASRTGDAKQETQYF	TGTGCCAGCAGGACAGGGGACGCAAAGCAAGAGACCCAGTACTTC
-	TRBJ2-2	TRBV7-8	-	CATSLEQLSNTGELFF	TGTGCCACCAGCTTAGAACAGCTTTCGAACACCGGGGAGCTGTTTTTT
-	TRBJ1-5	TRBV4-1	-	CASSQGGSSNQPQHF	TGCGCCAGCAGCCAAGGAGGGAGTAGCAATCAGCCCCAGCATTTT
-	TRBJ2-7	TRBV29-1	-	CSVGPDGLEQYF	TGCAGCGTTGGGCCAGACGGTCTCGAGCAGTACTTC
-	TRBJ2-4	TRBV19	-	CASSTPHRVSRSKNIQYF	TGTGCCAGTAGTACACCCCACAGGGTGAGCCGAAGCAAAAACATTCAGTACTTC
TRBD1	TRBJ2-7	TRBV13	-	CASSQTGQGAFGEQYF	TGTGCCAGCAGCCAAACTGGACAGGGGGCGTTTGGGGAGCAGTACTTC
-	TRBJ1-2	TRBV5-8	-	CASSSVQSVYSSYGYTF	TGTGCCAGCAGCTCGGTCCAGTCGGTCTATTCCTCCTATGGCTACACCTTC
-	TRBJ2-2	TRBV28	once	CASRGTLGTGELFF	TGTGCCAGCAGGGGGACATTGGGCACCGGGGAGCTGTTTTTT
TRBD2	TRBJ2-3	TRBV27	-	CASSAKPGLVADTQYF	TGTGCCAGCAGTGCCAAACCGGGACTAGTGGCAGATACGCAGTATTTT
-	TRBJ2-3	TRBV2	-	CASSGLGGMDTQYF	TGTGCCAGCAGTGGATTGGGCGGGATGGATACGCAGTATTTT
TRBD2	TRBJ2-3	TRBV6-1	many	CASGRVIESTDTQYF	TGTGCCAGCGGGAGGGTCATCGAGAGCACAGATACGCAGTATTTT
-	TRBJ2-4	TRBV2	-	CASNYGGEENIQYF	TGTGCCAGCAATTATGGGGGAGAGGAAAACATTCAGTACTTC
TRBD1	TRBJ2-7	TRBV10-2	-	CASSHVTGAYEQYF	TGCGCCAGCAGCCATGTGACAGGGGCCTACGAGCAGTACTTC
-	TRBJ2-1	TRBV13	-	CASSSRDRSYNEQFF	TGTGCCAGCAGCTCACGGGACCGGAGTTACAATGAGCAGTTCTTC
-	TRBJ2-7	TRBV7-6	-	CASSLEPLGPYEQYF	TGTGCCAGCAGCTTAGAACCACTGGGTCCCTACGAGCAGTACTTC
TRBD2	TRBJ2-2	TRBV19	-	CASSGTGGGTGELFF	TGTGCCAGTAGTGGGACGGGGGGTGGCACCGGGGAGCTGTTTTTT
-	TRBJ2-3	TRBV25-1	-	CASSEVAGSTDTQYF	TGTGCCAGCAGTGAAGTCGCGGGGAGCACAGATACGCAGTATTTT
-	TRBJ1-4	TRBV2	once	CASSAVGLNEKLFF	TGTGCCAGCAGTGCGGTAGGATTAAATGAAAAACTGTTTTTT
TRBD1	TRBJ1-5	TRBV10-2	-	CASREGQGQPQHF	TGCGCCAGCAGGGAGGGACAGGGGCAGCCCCAGCATTTT
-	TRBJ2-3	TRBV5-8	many	CASSLGQAPDTQYF	TGTGCCAGCAGCTTGGGTCAAGCGCCGGATACGCAGTATTTT
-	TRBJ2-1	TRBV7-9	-	CASSPRGGSGYNEQFF	TGTGCCAGCAGCCCCCGAGGGGGTAGCGGCTACAATGAGCAGTTCTTC
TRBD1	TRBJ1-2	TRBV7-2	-	CASSLAVRGGYGYTF	TGTGCCAGCAGCTTAGCGGTCAGGGGGGGATATGGCTACACCTTC
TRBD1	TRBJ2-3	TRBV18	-	CASSYLSGTGRSDTQYF	TGTGCCAGCTCATACCTCTCCGGGACAGGTCGATCAGATACGCAGTATTTT
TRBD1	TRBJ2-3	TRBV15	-	CATSRDRAGNTQYF	TGTGCCACCAGCAGGGACAGGGCTGGGAATACGCAGTATTTT
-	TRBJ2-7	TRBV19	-	CASSLGHSGEQYF	TGTGCCAGTAGTTTGGGACACAGTGGGGAGCAGTACTTC
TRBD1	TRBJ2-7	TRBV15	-	CATSTRQGSPDEQYF	TGTGCCACCAGCACCCGACAGGGCTCCCCCGACGAGCAGTACTTC
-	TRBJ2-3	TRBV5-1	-	CASSPGSTTDTQYF	TGCGCCAGCAGCCCGGGTAGCACCACAGATACGCAGTATTTT
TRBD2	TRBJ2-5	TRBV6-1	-	CASSALAGAPQETQYF	TGTGCCAGCAGTGCTCTAGCGGGAGCTCCCCAAGAGACCCAGTACTTC
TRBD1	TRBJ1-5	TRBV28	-	CASSRTGVIISPQHF	TGTGCCAGCAGCAGGACAGGGGTTATAATCTCGCCCCAGCATTTT
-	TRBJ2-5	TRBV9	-	CASSSKETQYF	TGTGCCAGCAGCTCAAAAGAGACCCAGTACTTC
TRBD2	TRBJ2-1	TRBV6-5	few	CASRNGLAGHNEQFF	TGTGCCAGCAGAAACGGACTAGCGGGACACAATGAGCAGTTCTTC
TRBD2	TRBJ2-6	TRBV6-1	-	CASLQREVGANVLTF	TGTGCCAGCCTGCAGCGGGAGGTCGGGGCCAACGTCCTGACTTTC
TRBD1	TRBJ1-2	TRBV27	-	CASSPFTGGNGGYTF	TGTGCCAGCAGTCCGTTCACAGGGGGTAATGGGGGCTACACCTTC
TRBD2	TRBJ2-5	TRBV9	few	CASSYQTGGQETQYF	TGTGCCAGCAGCTACCAGACGGGGGGACAAGAGACCCAGTACTTC
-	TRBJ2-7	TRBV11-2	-	CASSPLVRTSYEQYF	TGTGCCAGCAGCCCTCTGGTCCGGACCTCCTACGAGCAGTACTTC
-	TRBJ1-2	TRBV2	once	CASSPPPGLSYGYTF	TGTGCCAGCAGCCCCCCCCCGGGACTGAGCTATGGCTACACCTTC
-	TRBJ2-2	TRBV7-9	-	CASTKPLGGAYTGELFF	TGTGCCAGCACCAAACCTTTGGGGGGCGCTTACACCGGGGAGCTGTTTTTT
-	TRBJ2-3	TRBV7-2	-	CASSLLRRYTDTQYF	TGTGCCAGCAGCTTATTACGGCGGTACACAGATACGCAGTATTTT